The 14 T cell receptor beta chains below come from one sample, sequenced in a study of neoadjuvant nivolumab and ipilimumab in lung cancer. Assay used: immunoSEQ multiplex PCR; TCRdb lists only in-frame clones, some missing. This table holds some 50,000 clones, approximately 90% found once. Sequences were derived from blood, sampled before neoadjuvant nivolumab, alone or with ipilimumab. The receptors were gathered from an adult with non-small cell lung cancer. Some clones in this sample may be carry-over from other donors' samples.

V usage is TRBV5-6 and J usage is TRBJ2-7; D gene ambiguous. This CDR3 has 13 residues. Trimming stripped 4 bases from V and 1 base from J, with 9 bases between. The germline V gene encodes CDR1 SGHDT and CDR2 YYEEEE. The CDR3 sequence is CASSMDGSYEQYF. CDR3 sequence (DNA): TGTGCCAGCAGCATGGACGGATCCTACGAGCAGTACTTC.

The chain combines TRBV7-2 with TRBJ2-1; D is perhaps TRBD1 (5 bases). With 0 bases removed from V and 10 bases from J, the gap between germline ends came to 16 bases. CDR3 length equals 15 residues. Germline CDR1 and CDR2: SGHTA and FQGNSA. The CDR3 here is CASSLAQVLQGEQFF. Written as DNA, the CDR3 is TGTGCCAGCAGCTTAGCGCAGGTCCTCCAGGGAGAGCAGTTCTTC.

This chain uses TRBV19 with TRBJ2-5, with D maybe TRBD1 (6 bases). Between the trimmed V and J ends, which lost 4 bases and 5 bases, there was a span of 14 bases. The germline V gene has CDR1 LNHDA and CDR2 SQIVND (reference sequence). The CDR3 contains 14 residues. The DNA for the CDR3 is TGTGCCAGTAGTAAACAGGGCCGGTGGGAGACCCAGTACTTC. Translating it yields CASSKQGRWETQYF. Filled out from reference TRBV19 and TRBJ2-5, the complete variable domain reads DGGITQSPKYLFRKEGQNVTLSCEQNLNHDAMYWYRQDPGQGLRLIYYSQIVNDFQKGDIAEGYSVSREKKESFPLTVTSAQKNPTAFYLCASSKQGRWETQYFGPGTRLLVL.

The table lists this clone with a count of one. The chain has TRBV18 and TRBJ2-2, with unresolved D. V lost 3 bases and J 2 bases, leaving 4 bases between the germline ends. In germline, CDR1 is KGHSH, CDR2 LQKENI. The CDR3 spans 13 residues. DNA of the CDR3: TGTGCCAGCTCACCTTACAACACCGGGGAGCTGTTTTTT. It is translated as CASSPYNTGELFF.

DNA for the CDR3: TGCAGTGCTCCTAGGTGGTTCGAGCAGTACTTC. Encoded protein: CSAPRWFEQYF. The V and J genes are TRBV20-1 and TRBJ2-7; no clear D gene. CDR1 and CDR2 (germline): DFQATT, SNEGSKA (reference sequence). This CDR3 has 11 residues. V lost 5 bases, J lost 6 bases, and 11 bases lay in between.

The V and J genes are TRBV9 and TRBJ2-3, with D possibly matching TRBD2 (5 bases). Germline-derived CDR1 and CDR2 are SGDLS and YYNGEE. Deletions cut 0 bases from V and 2 bases from J, with 13 bases between. This CDR3 is 16 amino acids long. The CDR3 coding sequence is TGTGCCAGCAGCGTAGCTACGGGCGGGTACACAGATACGCAGTATTTT. Its translation: CASSVATGGYTDTQYF.

The chain carries TRBV4-1 and TRBJ2-5, with a possible D match to TRBD2 (6 bases). Germline CDR1 and CDR2: MGHRA and YSYEKL. The length of the CDR3 is 15 residues. Trimming took 3 bases from V and 5 from J, leaving 16 bases between them. The CDR3 sequence is CASSQAGTPFETQYF. CDR3 DNA: TGCGCCAGCAGCCAGGCCGGGACTCCCTTCGAGACCCAGTACTTC.

This clone was seen once. The chain links TRBV7-9 to TRBJ2-7; D is possibly TRBD1 or TRBD2 (7 bases each). Trimming stripped 1 base from V and 6 bases from J, with 13 bases between. The CDR3 runs to 14 residues. Germline V lookup: CDR1 SEHNR, CDR2 FQNEAQ (reference sequence). The CDR3 DNA reads as TGTGCCAGCAGCTTAGGACAGGGAGGGGTCGAGCAGTACTTC. It codes for CASSLGQGGVEQYF.

The chain has TRBV6-1 and TRBJ1-2, with a weak D call TRBD1 (6 bases). Trimming cost V 3 bases and J 2 bases, with 10 bases left between them. This CDR3 spans 14 amino acids. Germline V gene data show CDR1 as MNHNS and CDR2 as SASEGT. CDR3 bases: TGTGCCAGCAGTGAGGAGGGGGTCAACTATGGCTACACCTTC. Residues: CASSEEGVNYGYTF.

The V and J genes are TRBV7-6 and TRBJ2-7, with 7 bases lining up with TRBD1. V lost 5 bases and J lost 7; bases outside the gene matches: 8. The CDR3 length is 13 residues. The V gene's germline CDR1 is SGHVS and CDR2 FNYEAQ. The CDR3 sequence: CASSPGTVYEQYF. CDR3 DNA sequence: TGTGCCAGCAGCCCCGGGACAGTGTATGAGCAGTACTTC.

The chain employs TRBV6-1 and TRBJ2-6; D remains unclear. Germline V gene sequence: CDR1 MNHNS, CDR2 SASEGT. V lost 2 bases and J 2 bases, leaving 4 bases between the germline ends. The CDR3 totals 14 residues. The CDR3, as DNA: TGTGCCAGCAGTGAACCTGCTGGGGCCAACGTCCTGACTTTC. Residues: CASSEPAGANVLTF.

The rearrangement joins TRBV5-1 to TRBJ1-1; TRBD1 might be the D (6 bases). The CDR3 covers 16 residues. CDR1 and CDR2 (germline): SGHRS, YFSETQ. Trimming removed 3 bases at V and 0 bases at J, with 15 bases between. The CDR3 region has the DNA TGCGCCAGCAGCTCCGACTCGGGACACCTGAACACTGAAGCTTTCTTT. Translating gives CASSSDSGHLNTEAFF.

V is TRBV7-2 and J is TRBJ1-2, with 7 bases fitting TRBD1. The CDR3 has 14 residues. V lost 4 bases and J lost 5; bases outside the gene matches: 7. CDR1 is SGHTA and CDR2 is FQGNSA in the germline V gene. CDR3 nucleotides: TGTGCCAGCAGCTACCCGGGACAGAGTTATGGCTACACCTTC. Its protein is CASSYPGQSYGYTF.

The rearrangement uses TRBV6-5 and TRBJ2-1; D unresolved. This CDR3 region has 11 residues. Germline V gives CDR1 MNHEY, CDR2 SVGAGI. Trimming pared 6 bases from V and 6 bases from J, leaving 6 bases between. CDR3 DNA sequence: TGTGCCAGCAGAGGGCCCAATGAGCAGTTCTTC. Translation gives CASRGPNEQFF.